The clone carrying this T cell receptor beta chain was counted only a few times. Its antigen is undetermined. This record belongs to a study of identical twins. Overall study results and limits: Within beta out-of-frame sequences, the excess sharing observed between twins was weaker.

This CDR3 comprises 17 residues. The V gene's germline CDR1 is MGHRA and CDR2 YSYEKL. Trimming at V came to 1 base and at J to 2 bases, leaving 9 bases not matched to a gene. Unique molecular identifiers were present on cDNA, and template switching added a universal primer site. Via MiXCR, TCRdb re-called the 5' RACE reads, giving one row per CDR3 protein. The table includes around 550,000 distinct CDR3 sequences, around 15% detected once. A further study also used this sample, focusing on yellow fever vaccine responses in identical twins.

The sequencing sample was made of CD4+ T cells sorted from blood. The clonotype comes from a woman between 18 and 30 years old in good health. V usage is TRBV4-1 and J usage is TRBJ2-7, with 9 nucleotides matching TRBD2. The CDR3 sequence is CASSQGERLAETYEQYF. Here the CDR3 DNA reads TGCGCCAGCAGCCAAGGGGAACGACTAGCGGAGACCTACGAGCAGTACTTC.